These T cell receptor beta chains were read from a single sample in a study of human T cells and chemical hapten exposure. TCRdb recomputed calls from the RACE reads with MiXCR, one row per CDR3 protein. The repertoire holds about 360,000 distinct CDR3 sequences, with 5.5% to 8% as singletons. The specimen was whole blood, collected in connection with sensitization to the hapten diphenylcyclopropenone (DPC). The receptors stem from a woman aged 18-30 years with alopecia areata. Some clones in this sample may be carry-over from other donors' samples. Both conserved end residues are part of each CDR3. D genes are given only for firm matches. Where a row states a size, it is once, few, many or the class of an expanded clone; other rows omit it.

D: .
size: many
V: TRBV28
J: TRBJ2-7
DNA: TGTGCCAGCAGTTTTGGGGATGCCTACGAGCAGTACTTC
CDR3: CASSFGDAYEQYF

D: TRBD2
size: many
V: TRBV4-1
J: TRBJ2-7
DNA: TGCGCCAGCAGCCAAGTGATTTCAGCGGGGGGCCCCGAGCAGTACTTC
CDR3: CASSQVISAGGPEQYF

D: .
size: few
V: TRBV11-1
J: TRBJ2-5
DNA: TGTGCCAGCAGCTTCCGGGACTACCAAGAGACCCAGTACTTC
CDR3: CASSFRDYQETQYF

D: .
size: few
V: TRBV21-1
J: TRBJ1-1
DNA: TGTGCCAGCAGCAGGGGAAGATGTTCGGACAACACTGAAGCTTTCTTT
CDR3: CASSRGRCSDNTEAFF

D: .
size: few
V: TRBV6-2/TRBV6-3
J: TRBJ2-2
DNA: TGTGCCAGCAGTTCCTACTACGGGGGGCAGGGGACCGGGGAGCTGTTTTTT
CDR3: CASSSYYGGQGTGELFF

D: .
size: many
V: TRBV7-9
J: TRBJ1-6
DNA: TGTGCCAGCAGCTTAGCCGGTTCGGCTAATTCACCCCTCCACTTT
CDR3: CASSLAGSANSPLHF

D: .
size: few
V: TRBV6-1
J: TRBJ1-5
DNA: TGTGCCAGCAGTCCAAGACCGCTTTCAATTAGCAATCAGCCCCAGCATTTT
CDR3: CASSPRPLSISNQPQHF

D: .
size: few
V: TRBV5-1
J: TRBJ2-5
DNA: TGCGCCAGCAGCCCGATTGGGCTAGAGACCCAGTACTTC
CDR3: CASSPIGLETQYF

D: .
size: few
V: TRBV20-1
J: TRBJ2-3
DNA: TGCAGTGCTAGCATCCCAGATACGCAGTATTTT
CDR3: CSASIPDTQYF

D: .
size: many
V: TRBV28
J: TRBJ2-3
DNA: TGTGCCAGCGGAGGGAGGACAGGAGGGGCAGATACGCAGTATTTT
CDR3: CASGGRTGGADTQYF

D: .
size: few
V: TRBV4-3
J: TRBJ1-1
DNA: TGCGCCAGCAGCCAAGTCTCGGACAGATTGAACACTGAAGCTTTCTTT
CDR3: CASSQVSDRLNTEAFF

D: .
size: .
V: TRBV3-1
J: TRBJ2-1
DNA: TGTGCCAGCAGCCAAGATCTTAGGGTCTCCAACAATGAGCAGTTCTTC
CDR3: CASSQDLRVSNNEQFF

D: .
size: few
V: TRBV2
J: TRBJ1-6
DNA: TGTGCCAGCAGGGCAGGGCCCTATAATTCACCCCTCCACTTT
CDR3: CASRAGPYNSPLHF

D: .
size: few
V: TRBV5-6
J: TRBJ1-1
DNA: TGTGCCAGCAGCTTATCGGCCAGCATGAACACTGAAGCTTTCTTT
CDR3: CASSLSASMNTEAFF